This entry lists 24 T cell receptor beta chains sequenced from one sample in a study of Ad26.COV2.S vaccination and SARS-CoV-2 variants. Produced via immunoSEQ multiplex PCR; TCRdb's table is partial and in-frame only. The table shows nearly 400,000 clones, with 89% occurring only once. The treatment is: roughly 18 received Ad26.COV2.S at low or high dose, single or two shots; several received placebo; per-sample allocation not given. Vaccine and placebo recipients were sampled on day 63 after the first injection. The sample in question was peripheral blood, obtained in a trial of Ad26.COV2.S vaccine versus placebo. These receptors came from a person aged 18 to 65 who received the Ad26.COV2.S COVID-19 vaccine or a placebo.

The V call is TRBV5-1, the J call TRBJ1-6; no definite D call. V was cut by 0 bases and J by 7 bases, with 8 bases left in between. The CDR3 loop spans 14 amino acids. Germline V gives CDR1 SGHRS, CDR2 YFSETQ. The CDR3 reads CASSLAATNSPLHF. The CDR3 nucleotides read TGCGCCAGCAGCTTGGCAGCTACCAATTCACCCCTCCACTTT.

The J gene is TRBJ1-6, the V gene TRBV9; D possibly corresponds to TRBD1 (5 bases). Trimming pared 0 bases from V and 2 bases from J, leaving 9 bases between. CDR1 is SGDLS and CDR2 is YYNGEE in the germline V gene. CDR3 length equals 16 residues. Written as DNA, the CDR3 is TGTGCCAGCAGCGTAGGGGGCAGGACCTATAATTCACCCCTCCACTTT. Its translation: CASSVGGRTYNSPLHF.

The gene calls are TRBV4-2 and TRBJ2-1; D gene unclear. This CDR3 comprises 16 residues. Per the germline V gene, CDR1 is LGHNA and CDR2 is YNFKEQ. The ends were cut back, 0 bases at V and 1 base at J, with 10 bases in the middle. The CDR3 bases are TGTGCCAGCAGCCAAGAGAGGCTAGTATCCTACAATGAGCAGTTCTTC. It is translated as CASSQERLVSYNEQFF.

The chain is built from TRBV9 and TRBJ2-1, with D perhaps TRBD2 (5 bases). V shed 4 bases and J shed 8 bases, with 19 bases lying between them. The CDR3 loop spans 15 amino acids. The germline V gene has CDR1 SGDLS and CDR2 YYNGEE. This chain's CDR3 is CASSPTLTSNHEQFF. The CDR3 DNA reads as TGTGCCAGCAGCCCAACACTCACTAGTAACCATGAGCAGTTCTTC. Using reference TRBV9 and TRBJ2-1 for the parts outside the CDR3, the full variable domain is DSGVTQTPKHLITATGQRVTLRCSPRSGDLSVYWYQQSLDQGLQFLIQYYNGEERAKGNILERFSAQQFPDLHSELNLSSLELGDSALYFCASSPTLTSNHEQFFGPGTRLTVL.

This clone is a singleton in its sample. The gene calls are TRBV12-3 or TRBV12-4 and TRBJ2-7; TRBD2 might be the D (5 bases). The CDR3 totals 12 residues. V shed 5 bases and J shed 4 bases, with 9 bases lying between them. The CDR3 bases are TGTGCCAGCAGTCTCGGGAATTACGAGCAGTACTTC. Protein sequence: CASSLGNYEQYF.

To note about this clone: Other DNA sequences of this sample code for an identical CDR3. The CDR3 loop is CATSQGPGELFF. The CDR3 coding sequence is TGTGCCACCAGTCAGGGGCCCGGGGAGCTGTTTTTT. The J gene is TRBJ2-2, the V gene TRBV24-1; perhaps TRBD1 as D (6 bases). Germline values: CDR1 KGHDR, CDR2 SFDVKD. The CDR3 totals 12 residues. The germline V and J ends were trimmed by 6 bases and 6 bases, with 7 bases remaining between them.

The rearrangement links TRBV5-6 to TRBJ2-1; no definite D call. The germline CDR1 and CDR2 sequences are SGHDT and YYEEEE. The V end was cut by 4 bases, the J end by 4 bases, with 3 bases between. CDR3 size: 11 residues. Here the CDR3 reads CASSLYNEQFF. CDR3 DNA: TGTGCCAGCAGCCTTTACAATGAGCAGTTCTTC.

The chain couples TRBV4-1 to TRBJ1-2, with TRBD1 matching 11 bases. Germline V gene data show CDR1 as MGHRA and CDR2 as YSYEKL. Germline trimming cut 4 bases from V and 4 bases from J; bases unmatched to any gene: 5. CDR3 length: 15 amino acids. The CDR3 reads CASSRGQGAGYGYTF. The CDR3 bases are TGCGCCAGCAGCCGAGGACAGGGGGCGGGCTATGGCTACACCTTC.

The chain is built from TRBV5-1 and TRBJ1-3, with unresolved D. The CDR3 has 18 amino acids. Looked up from germline, CDR1 is SGHRS and CDR2 is YFSETQ. Trimming removed 4 bases from V and 3 bases from J, with 23 bases in between. The CDR3 DNA reads as TGCGCCAGCAGCCCGACGGGTGACGTCCCTCTCTTTGGAAACACCATATATTTT. It encodes CASSPTGDVPLFGNTIYF.

The table lists this clone with a few counts. In DNA form, the CDR3 reads TGTGCCAGCAGTTTATCGGGACCGAACGAGCAGTACTTC. Protein sequence: CASSLSGPNEQYF. The chain links TRBV27 to TRBJ2-7; D may match TRBD1 or TRBD2 (5 bases each). Trimming stripped 0 bases from V and 5 bases from J, with 8 bases between. This CDR3 is 13 amino acids long. CDR1 is MNHEY and CDR2 is SMNVEV in the germline V gene (reference sequence).

The V call is TRBV7-3, the J call TRBJ2-7, with D perhaps TRBD1 (6 bases). Germline V CDR1 and CDR2: SGHTA, FQGTGA. V was cut by 4 bases and J by 5 bases, with 12 bases left in between. The CDR3 length is 13 residues. In DNA form, the CDR3 reads TGTGCCAGCAGCTCGGGACAATCCAACGAGCAGTACTTC. Amino acids: CASSSGQSNEQYF.

V usage is TRBV6-5 and J usage is TRBJ2-2; D is undetermined. The V gene's germline CDR1 is MNHEY and CDR2 SVGAGI. The CDR3 totals 14 residues. V lost 6 bases and J lost 6, with 14 bases in between. The CDR3 DNA reads TGTGCCAGCAGCCGTCGAGTAGGGTCCGGGGAGCTGTTTTTT. It is translated as CASSRRVGSGELFF.

This chain joins TRBV11-2 and TRBJ1-2; TRBD1 might be the D (6 bases). Germline V gene data show CDR1 as SGHAT and CDR2 as FQNNGV. The CDR3 contains 13 residues. Trimming stripped 7 bases from V and 4 bases from J, with 13 bases between. CDR3 sequence reads: CASNSMDSYGYTF. CDR3 DNA sequence: TGTGCCAGCAACTCAATGGACAGCTATGGCTACACCTTC.

The chain links TRBV28 to TRBJ1-2, with 7 bases aligning to TRBD1. Trimming removed 4 bases from V and 7 bases from J; junction bases left unmatched: 3. Germline V gene lookup returns CDR1 MDHEN and CDR2 SYDVKM. The CDR3 covers 12 residues. CDR3 sequence reads: CASSSGGGGYTF. The CDR3 nucleotides are TGTGCCAGCAGTTCAGGGGGGGGTGGCTACACCTTC.

This chain links TRBV5-6 with TRBJ2-2, with D unclear. This CDR3 has 13 amino acids. Per the germline V gene, CDR1 is SGHDT and CDR2 is YYEEEE. Trimming shortened V by 0 bases and J by 5 bases, and 5 bases separated the two germline ends. The CDR3 sequence: CASSLVGTGELFF. DNA of the CDR3: TGTGCCAGCAGCTTGGTCGGAACCGGGGAGCTGTTTTTT.

CDR3 sequence reads: CASSGGTLYEQYF. In DNA, the CDR3 is TGTGCCAGCAGTGGCGGGACTCTCTACGAGCAGTACTTC. The V and J genes are TRBV6-2 or TRBV6-3 and TRBJ2-7, with a possible D match to TRBD2 (6 bases). The CDR3 contains 13 residues. From germline, CDR1 is MNHEY and CDR2 SVGEGT. Trimming shortened V by 5 bases and J by 3 bases, and 11 bases separated the two germline ends.

The chain employs TRBV11-2 and TRBJ2-2, with 11 nucleotides matching TRBD2. The CDR3 is 16 residues long. Germline loops: CDR1 SGHAT, CDR2 FQNNGV. V dropped 5 bases and J dropped 5; count of bases not matched to a gene: 7. Here the CDR3 reads CASSPGLAGYTGELFF. DNA of the CDR3: TGTGCCAGCAGCCCAGGACTAGCGGGTTATACCGGGGAGCTGTTTTTT. The whole variable domain, remainder taken from reference TRBV11-2 and TRBJ2-2, is EAGVAQSPRYKIIEKRQSVAFWCNPISGHATLYWYQQILGQGPKLLIQFQNNGVVDDSQLPKDRFSAERLKGVDSTLKIQPAKLEDSAVYLCASSPGLAGYTGELFFGEGSRLTVL.

The J gene is TRBJ2-5, the V gene TRBV7-2; 9 bases fit TRBD1. With 4 bases clipped from V and 5 bases from J, the junction kept 8 bases outside the gene matches. This CDR3 region has 15 residues. The germline gives CDR1 SGHTA, CDR2 FQGNSA. DNA for the CDR3: TGTGCCAGCAGCTCACAGGGGGCGGGCGGGGAGACCCAGTACTTC. This gives the protein CASSSQGAGGETQYF. The entire variable domain, with the rest obtained from reference TRBV7-2 and TRBJ2-5, is as follows: GAGVSQSPSNKVTEKGKDVELRCDPISGHTALYWYRQSLGQGLEFLIYFQGNSAPDKSGLPSDRFSAERTGGSVSTLTIQRTQQEDSAVYLCASSSQGAGGETQYFGPGTRLLVL.

The chain couples TRBV7-9 to TRBJ1-4; no definite D call. The CDR3 runs to 17 residues. The ends were cut back, 1 base at V and 5 bases at J, with 17 bases in the middle. Germline V CDR1 and CDR2: SEHNR, FQNEAQ (reference sequence). In DNA form, the CDR3 reads TGTGCCAGCAGCTTAGTACCAGGTGTAGTTTGGAATGAAAAACTGTTTTTT. Its translation is CASSLVPGVVWNEKLFF.

V is TRBV6-5 and J is TRBJ1-3, with unresolved D. V was clipped by 5 bases and J by 0 bases, with 11 bases between them. Germline V gene data show CDR1 as MNHEY and CDR2 as SVGAGI. This CDR3 region has 15 residues. CDR3 in DNA: TGTGCCAGCAGTCAGGCCAGATACTCTGGAAACACCATATATTTT. This encodes CASSQARYSGNTIYF.

V and J are TRBV28 and TRBJ2-4, with 7 bases identical to TRBD2. The CDR3 length is 18 residues. Germline loops: CDR1 MDHEN, CDR2 SYDVKM. V was clipped by 2 bases and J by 5 bases; unmatched bases: 15. CDR3 in DNA: TGTGCCAGCAGTTTAAGTCTTCAGCGGCGGGAGCTCCAAAACATTCAGTACTTC. As protein: CASSLSLQRRELQNIQYF.

The genes are TRBV6-2 or TRBV6-3 and TRBJ1-1; possible D gene TRBD1, 5 bases. The germline V and J ends were trimmed by 2 bases and 3 bases, with 7 bases remaining between them. The CDR3 runs to 13 residues. Germline V CDR1 and CDR2: MNHEY, SVGEGT. This chain's CDR3 is CASSYMGDTEAFF. Here the CDR3 DNA reads TGTGCCAGCAGTTACATGGGGGACACTGAAGCTTTCTTT.

The chain uses TRBV24-1 and TRBJ2-7; 9 nucleotides line up with TRBD2. The J segment lost 0 bases and the V segment lost 10 bases, leaving 15 bases of the junction unmatched. CDR3 length: 17 residues. Germline CDR1 KGHDR, CDR2 SFDVKD. The CDR3 nucleotides read TGTGCCACATTACGTCCTAGCGGGACGCAGGCCTCCTACGAGCAGTACTTC. Translated: CATLRPSGTQASYEQYF.

The chain joins TRBV28 to TRBJ1-5; unclear D gene. The CDR3 length is 13 residues. With 5 bases removed from V and 0 bases from J, the gap between germline ends came to 5 bases. The germline V gene encodes CDR1 MDHEN and CDR2 SYDVKM. In nucleotides, the CDR3 is TGTGCCAGCAGTACGGATAGCAATCAGCCCCAGCATTTT. This sequence encodes CASSTDSNQPQHF.